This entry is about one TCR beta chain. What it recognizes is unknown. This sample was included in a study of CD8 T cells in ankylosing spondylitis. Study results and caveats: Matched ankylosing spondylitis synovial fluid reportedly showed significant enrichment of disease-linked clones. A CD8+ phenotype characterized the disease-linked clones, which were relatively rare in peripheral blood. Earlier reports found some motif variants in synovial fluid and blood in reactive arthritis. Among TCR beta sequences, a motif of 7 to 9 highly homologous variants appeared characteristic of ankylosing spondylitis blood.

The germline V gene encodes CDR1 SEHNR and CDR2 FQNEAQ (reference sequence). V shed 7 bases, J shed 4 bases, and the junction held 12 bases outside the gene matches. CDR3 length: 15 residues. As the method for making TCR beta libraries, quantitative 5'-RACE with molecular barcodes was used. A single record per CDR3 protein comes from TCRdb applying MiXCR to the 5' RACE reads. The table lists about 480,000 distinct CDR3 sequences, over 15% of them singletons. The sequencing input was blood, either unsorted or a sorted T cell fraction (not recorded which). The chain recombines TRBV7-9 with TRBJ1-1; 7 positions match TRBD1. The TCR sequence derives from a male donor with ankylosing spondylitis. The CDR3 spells CASKRQGTAATEAFF. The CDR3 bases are TGTGCCAGCAAGAGACAGGGCACCGCGGCCACTGAAGCTTTCTTT.